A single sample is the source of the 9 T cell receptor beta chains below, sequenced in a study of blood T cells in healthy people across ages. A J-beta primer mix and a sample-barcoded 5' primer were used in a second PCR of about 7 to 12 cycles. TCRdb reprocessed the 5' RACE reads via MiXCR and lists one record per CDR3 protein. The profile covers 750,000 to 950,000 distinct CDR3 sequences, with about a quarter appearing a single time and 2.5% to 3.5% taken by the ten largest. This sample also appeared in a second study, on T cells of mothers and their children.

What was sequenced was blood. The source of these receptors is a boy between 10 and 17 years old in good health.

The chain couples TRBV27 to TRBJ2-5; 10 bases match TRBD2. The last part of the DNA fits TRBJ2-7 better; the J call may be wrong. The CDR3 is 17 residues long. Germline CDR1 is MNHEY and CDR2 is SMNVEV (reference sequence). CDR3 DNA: TGTGCCAGCAGTCAACCAAATAGCGGGGGGCTTGGCTACGAGCAGTACTTC. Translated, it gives CASSQPNSGGLGYEQYF.

CDR3 protein: CASNASPNRDTQYF. CDR3 in DNA: TGTGCCAGTAACGCTAGCCCAAATCGCGATACGCAGTATTTT. V is TRBV19 and J is TRBJ2-3, with D perhaps matching TRBD2 (5 bases). The CDR3 extends over 14 amino acids. Trimming left V 7 bases short and J 6 bases short, with 17 bases between. Germline V gene data show CDR1 as LNHDA and CDR2 as SQIVND (reference sequence).

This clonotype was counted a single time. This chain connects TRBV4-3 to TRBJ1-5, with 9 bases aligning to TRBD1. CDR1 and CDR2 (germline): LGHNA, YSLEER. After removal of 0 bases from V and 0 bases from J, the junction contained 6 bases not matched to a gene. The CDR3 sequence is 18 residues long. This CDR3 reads CASSQEPGQGLSNQPQHF. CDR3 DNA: TGCGCCAGCAGCCAAGAGCCGGGACAGGGCCTTAGCAATCAGCCCCAGCATTTT.

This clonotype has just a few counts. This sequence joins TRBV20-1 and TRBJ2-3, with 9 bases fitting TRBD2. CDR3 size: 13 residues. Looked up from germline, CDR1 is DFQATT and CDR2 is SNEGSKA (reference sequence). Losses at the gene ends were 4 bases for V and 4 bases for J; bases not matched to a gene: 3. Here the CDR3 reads CSAKAGGPDTQYF. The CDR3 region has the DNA TGCAGTGCTAAAGCGGGGGGCCCAGATACGCAGTATTTT.

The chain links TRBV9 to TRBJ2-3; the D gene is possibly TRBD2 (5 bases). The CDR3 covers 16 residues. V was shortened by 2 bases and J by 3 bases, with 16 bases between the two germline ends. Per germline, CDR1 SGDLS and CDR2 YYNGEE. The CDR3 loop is CASSVLASGGTDTQYF. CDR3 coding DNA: TGTGCCAGCAGCGTCTTAGCGTCGGGTGGGACAGATACGCAGTATTTT.

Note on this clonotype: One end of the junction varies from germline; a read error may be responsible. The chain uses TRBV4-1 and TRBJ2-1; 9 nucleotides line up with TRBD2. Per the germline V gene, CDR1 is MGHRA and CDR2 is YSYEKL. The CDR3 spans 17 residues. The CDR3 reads CASSQEGGGGSYNEQSF. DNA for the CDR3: TGCGCCAGCAGCCAAGAGGGCGGGGGGGGCTCCTACAATGAGCAGTCCTTC.

This CDR3 is CAWRGRGGDEKLFF. The CDR3 region has the DNA TGTGCCTGGAGAGGCAGAGGGGGAGATGAAAAACTGTTTTTT. The genes are TRBV30 and TRBJ1-4, with a tentative D call TRBD1 (6 bases). The CDR3 extends over 14 amino acids. V was shortened by 3 bases and J by 6 bases, with 14 bases between the two germline ends. Germline V gene data show CDR1 as GTSNPN and CDR2 as SVGIG (reference sequence).

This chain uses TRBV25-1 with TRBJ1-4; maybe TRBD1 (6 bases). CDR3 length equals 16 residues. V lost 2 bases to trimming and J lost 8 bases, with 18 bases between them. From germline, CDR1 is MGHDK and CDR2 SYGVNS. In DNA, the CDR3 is TGTGCCAGCAGTGAACCTGAAATCTCCAGGGGCGAAAAACTGTTTTTT. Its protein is CASSEPEISRGEKLFF.

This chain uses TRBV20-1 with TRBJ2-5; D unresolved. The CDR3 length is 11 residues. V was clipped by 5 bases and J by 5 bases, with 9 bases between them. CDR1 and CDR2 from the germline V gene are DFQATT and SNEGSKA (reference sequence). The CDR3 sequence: CSAENGETQYF. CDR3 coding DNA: TGCAGTGCTGAGAACGGGGAGACCCAGTACTTC.